Listed below are T cell receptor beta chains from one sample, sequenced in a study of molecular identifiers for immune sequencing clone quantification. TCRdb analysed the PCR reads with MiXCR anew, one entry per CDR3 protein. The sample includes 60,000 to 70,000 distinct CDR3 sequences, around a fifth of them seen just once. Sequencing was carried out using naive CD8+ T cells from blood, with Jurkat cell RNA spiked in. These TCRs come from a human donor in good health. Some libraries in this study had Jurkat cell RNA spiked in. Each CDR3 is given with its conserved first and last residue. Fields, in order: V gene, D gene, clone size, J gene, CDR3 protein, CDR3 DNA. A D gene is named only where the DNA matches it firmly. Clone size, where shown, is once, few, many, or a class for clones that have expanded.

V gene: TRBV29-1; D gene: .; clone size: .; J gene: TRBJ1-5; CDR3 protein: CGALGEGDMDQPQHF; CDR3 DNA: TGCGGCGCCCTGGGAGAGGGGGACATGGATCAGCCCCAGCATTTT
V gene: TRBV29-1; D gene: .; clone size: .; J gene: TRBJ2-5; CDR3 protein: CSVEGPADNLGPERYQETQYF; CDR3 DNA: TGCAGCGTTGAAGGTCCTGCAGACAACCTAGGGCCAGAACGGTACCAAGAGACCCAGTACTTC
V gene: TRBV29-1; D gene: TRBD2; clone size: many; J gene: TRBJ2-3; CDR3 protein: CSVVPSAGGTDTQYF; CDR3 DNA: TGCAGCGTTGTCCCCTCGGCGGGGGGCACAGATACGCAGTATTTT
V gene: TRBV20-1; D gene: .; clone size: many; J gene: TRBJ2-7; CDR3 protein: CSARVNYPPSYEQYF; CDR3 DNA: TGCAGTGCTAGAGTTAATTACCCTCCCTCCTACGAGCAGTACTTC
V gene: TRBV13; D gene: .; clone size: many; J gene: TRBJ2-4; CDR3 protein: CASSLHLKNIQYF; CDR3 DNA: TGTGCCAGCAGCTTACACTTGAAAAACATTCAGTACTTC
V gene: TRBV14; D gene: TRBD2; clone size: many; J gene: TRBJ2-3; CDR3 protein: CASSQVSGSADTQYF; CDR3 DNA: TGTGCCAGCAGCCAAGTAAGCGGGAGCGCAGATACGCAGTATTTT
V gene: TRBV2; D gene: .; clone size: many; J gene: TRBJ1-5; CDR3 protein: CASSEVLWGGGNQPQHF; CDR3 DNA: TGTGCCAGCAGTGAAGTTCTTTGGGGGGGAGGCAATCAGCCCCAGCATTTT
V gene: TRBV28; D gene: .; clone size: .; J gene: TRBJ1-1; CDR3 protein: CASSSRRATLTEAFF; CDR3 DNA: TGTGCCAGCAGTTCCAGGAGGGCGACCCTCACTGAAGCTTTCTTT
V gene: TRBV6-1; D gene: .; clone size: many; J gene: TRBJ2-3; CDR3 protein: CASSVRPSTDTQYF; CDR3 DNA: TGTGCCAGCAGTGTCAGGCCAAGCACAGATACGCAGTATTTT
V gene: TRBV4-1; D gene: TRBD2; clone size: many; J gene: TRBJ2-7; CDR3 protein: CASSQELAGNDEQYF; CDR3 DNA: TGCGCCAGCAGCCAGGAACTAGCGGGAAATGACGAGCAGTACTTC
V gene: TRBV7-6; D gene: .; clone size: many; J gene: TRBJ2-3; CDR3 protein: CASSPEATDTQYF; CDR3 DNA: TGTGCCAGCAGCCCAGAAGCCACAGATACGCAGTATTTT
V gene: TRBV7-9; D gene: TRBD2; clone size: many; J gene: TRBJ2-7; CDR3 protein: CASSSRLAGDGDEQYF; CDR3 DNA: TGTGCCAGCAGCTCTAGACTAGCGGGGGACGGCGACGAGCAGTACTTC
V gene: TRBV6-5; D gene: .; clone size: .; J gene: TRBJ2-1; CDR3 protein: CASRKFDGTLDHEQFF; CDR3 DNA: TGTGCCAGCAGGAAATTCGACGGAACCCTTGACCATGAGCAGTTCTTC
V gene: TRBV4-2; D gene: .; clone size: many; J gene: TRBJ1-5; CDR3 protein: CASSQEQGDGQPQHF; CDR3 DNA: TGTGCCAGCAGCCAAGAACAGGGAGATGGTCAGCCCCAGCATTTT
V gene: TRBV7-9; D gene: .; clone size: few; J gene: TRBJ2-1; CDR3 protein: CASYWGPAYNEQFF; CDR3 DNA: TGTGCCAGCTACTGGGGGCCAGCGTACAATGAGCAGTTCTTC
V gene: TRBV5-3; D gene: .; clone size: .; J gene: TRBJ2-4; CDR3 protein: CASSLMVDRLGDLAKNIQYF; CDR3 DNA: TGTGCCAGCAGCTTGATGGTCGACAGGCTGGGGGATCTAGCCAAAAACATTCAGTACTTC
V gene: TRBV4-2; D gene: TRBD2; clone size: many; J gene: TRBJ2-7; CDR3 protein: CASSQGAGGGDEQYF; CDR3 DNA: TGTGCCAGCAGCCAAGGGGCGGGAGGCGGTGACGAGCAGTACTTC
V gene: TRBV4-3; D gene: TRBD1; clone size: many; J gene: TRBJ2-5; CDR3 protein: CASSRTLDREETQYF; CDR3 DNA: TGCGCCAGCAGCCGGACCTTGGACAGGGAAGAGACCCAGTACTTC
V gene: TRBV11-2; D gene: .; clone size: few; J gene: TRBJ2-1; CDR3 protein: CASSPRDRGTANNEQFF; CDR3 DNA: TGTGCCAGCAGCCCGCGTGATCGGGGGACAGCCAACAATGAGCAGTTCTTC
V gene: TRBV27; D gene: .; clone size: few; J gene: TRBJ2-5; CDR3 protein: CASRIQEQETQYF; CDR3 DNA: TGTGCCAGCAGGATACAGGAGCAAGAGACCCAGTACTTC
V gene: TRBV20-1; D gene: .; clone size: few; J gene: TRBJ2-1; CDR3 protein: CSARLGFSYNEQFF; CDR3 DNA: TGCAGTGCTAGATTGGGATTCTCCTACAATGAGCAGTTCTTC
V gene: TRBV28; D gene: .; clone size: many; J gene: TRBJ1-1; CDR3 protein: CASSLRGRDTEAFF; CDR3 DNA: TGTGCCAGCAGTTTACGAGGTAGGGACACTGAAGCTTTCTTT
V gene: TRBV11-2; D gene: TRBD2; clone size: few; J gene: TRBJ2-1; CDR3 protein: CASSLVSGGRDRVF; CDR3 DNA: TGTGCCAGCAGCTTAGTATCTGGCGGGAGAGACCGGGTCTTC
V gene: TRBV4-2; D gene: TRBD2; clone size: .; J gene: TRBJ2-7; CDR3 protein: CASSRLPGSGIINEQYF; CDR3 DNA: TGTGCCAGCAGCCGACTCCCGGGGAGCGGGATTATTAACGAGCAGTACTTC
V gene: TRBV12-3/TRBV12-4; D gene: .; clone size: .; J gene: TRBJ2-2; CDR3 protein: CASSPRWAGELFF; CDR3 DNA: TGTGCCAGCAGCCCCAGGTGGGCCGGGGAGCTGTTTTTT
V gene: TRBV5-6; D gene: .; clone size: few; J gene: TRBJ2-7; CDR3 protein: CASSWEGQPGDYEQYF; CDR3 DNA: TGTGCCAGCAGCTGGGAAGGACAGCCGGGGGACTACGAGCAGTACTTC
V gene: TRBV3-1; D gene: .; clone size: .; J gene: TRBJ2-1; CDR3 protein: CASSQDLGGLSYNEQFF; CDR3 DNA: TGTGCCAGCAGCCAAGATCTGGGGGGCTTATCCTACAATGAGCAGTTCTTC
V gene: TRBV24-1; D gene: .; clone size: many; J gene: TRBJ2-1; CDR3 protein: CATSDFWNEQFF; CDR3 DNA: TGTGCCACCAGTGATTTTTGGAATGAGCAGTTCTTC
V gene: TRBV20-1; D gene: .; clone size: many; J gene: TRBJ2-3; CDR3 protein: CSAEIGEGTDTQYF; CDR3 DNA: TGCAGTGCTGAGATTGGGGAGGGCACAGATACGCAGTATTTT
V gene: TRBV12-3/TRBV12-4; D gene: TRBD1; clone size: few; J gene: TRBJ2-7; CDR3 protein: CASSFIPGQRPYEQYF; CDR3 DNA: TGTGCCAGCAGTTTCATCCCGGGACAGCGACCTTACGAGCAGTACTTC
V gene: TRBV7-9; D gene: .; clone size: .; J gene: TRBJ2-1; CDR3 protein: CASSLEHSEQFF; CDR3 DNA: TGTGCCAGCAGCTTAGAGCATTCTGAGCAGTTCTTC
V gene: TRBV2; D gene: TRBD2; clone size: many; J gene: TRBJ2-3; CDR3 protein: CASSTPSGSSSDTQYF; CDR3 DNA: TGTGCCAGCAGCACTCCTAGCGGGAGTTCATCAGATACGCAGTATTTT
V gene: TRBV13; D gene: TRBD2; clone size: .; J gene: TRBJ2-2; CDR3 protein: CASSSAGAGYSGELFF; CDR3 DNA: TGTGCCAGCAGCTCAGCGGGAGCGGGGTATTCCGGGGAGCTGTTTTTT
V gene: TRBV7-9; D gene: TRBD2; clone size: many; J gene: TRBJ2-3; CDR3 protein: CASSPTSGRARDTDTQYF; CDR3 DNA: TGTGCCAGCAGCCCGACTAGCGGGAGGGCCCGTGACACAGATACGCAGTATTTT
V gene: TRBV28; D gene: .; clone size: .; J gene: TRBJ2-1; CDR3 protein: CASSPTGIDEQFF; CDR3 DNA: TGTGCCAGCAGTCCCACAGGGATCGATGAGCAGTTCTTC
V gene: TRBV27; D gene: .; clone size: many; J gene: TRBJ2-5; CDR3 protein: CASSLVAEQETQYF; CDR3 DNA: TGTGCCAGCAGTTTAGTCGCGGAACAAGAGACCCAGTACTTC
V gene: TRBV30; D gene: TRBD2; clone size: .; J gene: TRBJ2-1; CDR3 protein: CAWGPGTSGTGYNEQFF; CDR3 DNA: TGTGCCTGGGGTCCCGGGACTAGCGGGACGGGATACAATGAGCAGTTCTTC
V gene: TRBV7-6; D gene: .; clone size: many; J gene: TRBJ2-5; CDR3 protein: CASTSWVQETQYF; CDR3 DNA: TGTGCCAGCACTTCCTGGGTCCAAGAGACCCAGTACTTC
V gene: TRBV12-5; D gene: TRBD2; clone size: many; J gene: TRBJ2-4; CDR3 protein: CASARSGGGNKNIQYF; CDR3 DNA: TGTGCTAGTGCCAGATCGGGCGGGGGAAACAAAAACATTCAGTACTTC
V gene: TRBV24-1; D gene: TRBD2; clone size: many; J gene: TRBJ2-7; CDR3 protein: CATSEGTSDHEQYF; CDR3 DNA: TGTGCCACCAGTGAGGGGACTAGCGACCACGAGCAGTACTTC
V gene: TRBV24-1; D gene: TRBD2; clone size: .; J gene: TRBJ2-3; CDR3 protein: CATSDTSGSLPSTDTQYF; CDR3 DNA: TGTGCCACCAGTGATACTAGCGGGAGCCTGCCTAGCACAGATACGCAGTATTTT
V gene: TRBV30; D gene: .; clone size: few; J gene: TRBJ2-1; CDR3 protein: CAWSSGTGDEQFF; CDR3 DNA: TGTGCCTGGAGTAGCGGGACAGGCGATGAGCAGTTCTTC
V gene: TRBV7-6; D gene: TRBD1; clone size: few; J gene: TRBJ2-1; CDR3 protein: CASSYRQGEYNEQFF; CDR3 DNA: TGTGCCAGCAGCTATAGACAGGGGGAATACAATGAGCAGTTCTTC
V gene: TRBV29-1; D gene: .; clone size: few; J gene: TRBJ2-1; CDR3 protein: CSVEDPDKYNEQFF; CDR3 DNA: TGCAGCGTTGAAGATCCGGACAAGTACAATGAGCAGTTCTTC
V gene: TRBV4-2; D gene: .; clone size: many; J gene: TRBJ2-3; CDR3 protein: CASSQELIPGDTQYF; CDR3 DNA: TGTGCCAGCAGCCAAGAACTTATCCCTGGAGATACGCAGTATTTT
V gene: TRBV9; D gene: TRBD1; clone size: .; J gene: TRBJ2-3; CDR3 protein: CASSAPRQGSYTDTQYF; CDR3 DNA: TGTGCCAGCAGCGCCCCAAGACAGGGGTCCTACACAGATACGCAGTATTTT
V gene: TRBV7-9; D gene: .; clone size: few; J gene: TRBJ2-1; CDR3 protein: CASSPMVGWEQFF; CDR3 DNA: TGTGCCAGCAGCCCTATGGTAGGATGGGAGCAGTTCTTC
V gene: TRBV13; D gene: .; clone size: many; J gene: TRBJ2-3; CDR3 protein: CASSPMGAPADTQYF; CDR3 DNA: TGTGCCAGCAGCCCCATGGGGGCGCCCGCAGATACGCAGTATTTT
V gene: TRBV15; D gene: .; clone size: many; J gene: TRBJ1-5; CDR3 protein: CATSRDKAGWRNQPQHF; CDR3 DNA: TGTGCCACCAGCAGAGATAAGGCAGGGTGGAGAAATCAGCCCCAGCATTTT
V gene: TRBV29-1; D gene: .; clone size: many; J gene: TRBJ1-1; CDR3 protein: CSALWGNTEAFF; CDR3 DNA: TGCAGCGCCCTGTGGGGGAACACTGAAGCTTTCTTT
V gene: TRBV6-5; D gene: .; clone size: .; J gene: TRBJ1-5; CDR3 protein: CASSYQRGGSQPQHF; CDR3 DNA: TGTGCCAGCAGTTATCAGCGGGGGGGCAGTCAGCCCCAGCATTTT
V gene: TRBV4-1; D gene: .; clone size: few; J gene: TRBJ1-4; CDR3 protein: CASSQGLPVLGLDEKLFF; CDR3 DNA: TGCGCCAGCAGCCAAGGGCTCCCTGTTCTGGGTCTAGATGAAAAACTGTTTTTT
V gene: TRBV19; D gene: .; clone size: .; J gene: TRBJ2-1; CDR3 protein: CASTPFSGGSYNEQFF; CDR3 DNA: TGTGCCAGTACCCCATTTAGCGGAGGCTCCTACAATGAGCAGTTCTTC
V gene: TRBV6-5; D gene: TRBD1; clone size: many; J gene: TRBJ2-7; CDR3 protein: CASSYVRDRDSHYYEQYF; CDR3 DNA: TGTGCCAGCAGTTACGTCCGGGACAGGGACTCCCACTACTACGAGCAGTACTTC